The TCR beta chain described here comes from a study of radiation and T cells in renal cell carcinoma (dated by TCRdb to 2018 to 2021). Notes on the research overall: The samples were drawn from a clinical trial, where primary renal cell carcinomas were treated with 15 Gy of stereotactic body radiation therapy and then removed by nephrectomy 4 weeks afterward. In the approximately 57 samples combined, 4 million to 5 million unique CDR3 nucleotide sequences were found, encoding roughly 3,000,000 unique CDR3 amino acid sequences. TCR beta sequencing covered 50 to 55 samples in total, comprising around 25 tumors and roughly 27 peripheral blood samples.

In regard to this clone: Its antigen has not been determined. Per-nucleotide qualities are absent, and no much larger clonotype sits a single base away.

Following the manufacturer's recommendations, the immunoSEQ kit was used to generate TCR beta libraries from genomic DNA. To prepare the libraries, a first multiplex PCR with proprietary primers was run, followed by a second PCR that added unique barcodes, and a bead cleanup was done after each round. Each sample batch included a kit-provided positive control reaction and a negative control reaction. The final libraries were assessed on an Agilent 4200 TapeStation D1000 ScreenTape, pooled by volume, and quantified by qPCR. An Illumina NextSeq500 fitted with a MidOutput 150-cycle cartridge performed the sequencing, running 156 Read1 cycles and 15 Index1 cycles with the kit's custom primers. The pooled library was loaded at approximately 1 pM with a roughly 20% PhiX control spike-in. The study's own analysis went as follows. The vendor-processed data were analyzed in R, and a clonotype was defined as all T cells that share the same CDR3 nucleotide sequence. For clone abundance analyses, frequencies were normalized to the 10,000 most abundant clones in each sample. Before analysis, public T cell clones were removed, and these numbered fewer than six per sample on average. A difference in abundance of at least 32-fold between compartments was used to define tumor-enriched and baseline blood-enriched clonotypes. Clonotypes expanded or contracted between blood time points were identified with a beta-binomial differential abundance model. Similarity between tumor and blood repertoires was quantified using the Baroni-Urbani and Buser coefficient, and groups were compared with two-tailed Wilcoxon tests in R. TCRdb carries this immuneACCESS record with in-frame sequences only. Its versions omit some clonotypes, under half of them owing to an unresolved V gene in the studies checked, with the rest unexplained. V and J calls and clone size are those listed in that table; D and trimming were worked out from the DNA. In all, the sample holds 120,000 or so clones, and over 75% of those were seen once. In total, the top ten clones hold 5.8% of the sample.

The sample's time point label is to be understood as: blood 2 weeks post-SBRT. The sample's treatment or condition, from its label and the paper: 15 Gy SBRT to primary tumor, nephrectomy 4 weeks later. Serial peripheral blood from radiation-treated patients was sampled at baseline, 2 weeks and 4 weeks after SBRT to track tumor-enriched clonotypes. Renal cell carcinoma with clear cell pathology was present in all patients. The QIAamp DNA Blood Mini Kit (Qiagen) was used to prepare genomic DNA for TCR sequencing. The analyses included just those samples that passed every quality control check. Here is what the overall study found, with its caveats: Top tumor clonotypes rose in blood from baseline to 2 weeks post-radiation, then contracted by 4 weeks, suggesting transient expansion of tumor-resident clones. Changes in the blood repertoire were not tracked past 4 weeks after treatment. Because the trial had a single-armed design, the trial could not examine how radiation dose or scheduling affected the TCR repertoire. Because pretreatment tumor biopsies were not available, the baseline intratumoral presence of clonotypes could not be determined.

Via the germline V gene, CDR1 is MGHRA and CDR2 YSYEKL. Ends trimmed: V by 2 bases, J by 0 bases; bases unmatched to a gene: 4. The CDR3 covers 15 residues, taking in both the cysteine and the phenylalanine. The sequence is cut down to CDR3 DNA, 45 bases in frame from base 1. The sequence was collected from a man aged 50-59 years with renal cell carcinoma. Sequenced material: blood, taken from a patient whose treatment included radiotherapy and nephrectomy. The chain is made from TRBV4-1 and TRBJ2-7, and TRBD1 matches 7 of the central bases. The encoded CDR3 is CASSQSQGVSYEQYF. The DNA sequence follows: TGCGCCAGCAGCCAATCCCAGGGGGTCTCCTACGAGCAGTACTTC.